The rows below give T cell receptor beta chains drawn from one sample of a study of T cells after yellow fever vaccination. A single record per CDR3 protein comes from TCRdb applying MiXCR to the 5' RACE reads. The sample yields 300,000 to 350,000 distinct CDR3 sequences, over 8.5% seen once. The sequencing used CD4+ T cells sorted from PBMCs, collected 45 days after the yellow fever booster vaccination. Source of these receptors: a man between 18 and 29 years old who received the YFV17D yellow fever vaccine. CDR3s include the opening cysteine and the closing phenylalanine or tryptophan. D genes are given only for firm matches. For some rows the clone size is stated as once, few or many, or as a class when expanded; others skip it.

- TRBJ1-2 - TRBV12-3/TRBV12-4 TGTGCCAGCAGCTCCTGGGGGTTTGACTATGGCTACACCTTC CASSSWGFDYGYTF
- TRBJ1-5 - TRBV4-3 TGCGCCAGCAGCCAAGACCGCCAGTTAGGGCAGCCCCAGCATTTT CASSQDRQLGQPQHF
- TRBJ2-7 - TRBV27 TGTGCCAGCAGTCGTACACCGGGGTCCGGTAGGGAGCAGTACTTC CASSRTPGSGREQYF
few TRBJ1-1 - TRBV5-1 TGCGCCAGCAGCTTGGACAGAACGAACACTGAAGCTTTCTTT CASSLDRTNTEAFF
few TRBJ2-1 TRBD2 TRBV7-9 TGTGCCAGCAGCCCCCGTTCGGGGCGGGGGGGCCAGGATGAGCAGTTCTTC CASSPRSGRGGQDEQFF
few TRBJ2-1 - TRBV6-5 TGTGCCAGCAGTTCCTACGGGGGACGGGTAAGGAACAATGAGCAGTTCTTC CASSSYGGRVRNNEQFF
- TRBJ2-2 - TRBV10-3 TGTGCCATCCAAGAGGGGAACACCGGGGAGCTGTTTTTT CAIQEGNTGELFF
- TRBJ1-1 - TRBV29-1 TGCAGCGCCGGTCAGCTAATGAACACTGAAGCTTTCTTT CSAGQLMNTEAFF
few TRBJ2-2 - TRBV19 TGTGCCAGTAGTATCCCCGGGGTAGTCACCGGGGAGCTGTTTTTT CASSIPGVVTGELFF
few TRBJ2-3 - TRBV18 TGTGCCAGCTCACCTCTCGGACCTACCTTAGTGGGGACAGATACGCAGTATTTT CASSPLGPTLVGTDTQYF
few TRBJ2-1 TRBD2 TRBV4-2 TGTGCCAGCAGCCAAGATTTTAGCGGGGGGGGATACAATGAGCAGTTCTTC CASSQDFSGGGYNEQFF
many TRBJ2-5 TRBD2 TRBV5-1 TGCGCCAGCAGCTTGTCTAGCGGTAACCAAGAGACCCAGTACTTC CASSLSSGNQETQYF
- TRBJ2-1 - TRBV18 TGTGCCAGCTCACCCTTCCCCGACAATGAGCAGTTCTTC CASSPFPDNEQFF
- TRBJ2-2 - TRBV7-2 TGTGCCAGCAGCCTAGTGGGTGGGGCCGGGGAGCTGTTTTTT CASSLVGGAGELFF
- TRBJ1-1 - TRBV28 TGTGCCAGCAGTGTTAGCACTGAAGCTTTCTTT CASSVSTEAFF
- TRBJ2-7 - TRBV6-5 TGTGCCAGCAGTTACTCGGAAGTTAAAGGGTACGAGCAGTACTTC CASSYSEVKGYEQYF